Each of the 30 T cell receptor beta chains below was sequenced from the same sample in a study of T cells after yellow fever vaccination. TCRdb used MiXCR to reprocess the 5' RACE reads, holding one entry per CDR3 protein. This table holds some 100,000 distinct CDR3 sequences, 7.5% to 10% found once. Sample: CD8+ T cells not binding an NS4B(214-222) dextramer, sorted from PBMCs, taken less than 16 days after the first yellow fever vaccination. The receptors shown here come from a man aged 18 to 35 who received the YFV17D yellow fever vaccine.

This clonotype was seen only a few times. The rearrangement uses TRBV12-3 or TRBV12-4 and TRBJ2-7; D unclear. The CDR3 is made up of 13 amino acids. Trimming stripped 7 bases from V and 3 bases from J, with 13 bases between. The CDR3 protein is CASTTEVYYEQYF. The CDR3 DNA is TGTGCCAGCACCACTGAAGTCTACTACGAGCAGTACTTC.

This sequence joins TRBV29-1 and TRBJ1-1; D gene unclear. The CDR3 is 11 amino acids. Germline assignment: CDR1 SQVTM and CDR2 ANQGSEA. V lost 2 bases to trimming and J lost 4 bases, with 5 bases between them. CDR3 sequence (DNA): TGCAGCGTTGAACTGGGCACTGAAGCTTTCTTT. As protein: CSVELGTEAFF.

The chain uses TRBV12-3 or TRBV12-4 and TRBJ2-1; 8 positions match TRBD2. The CDR3 is made up of 13 amino acids. With V trimmed by 8 bases and J by 7 bases, 7 bases remained unmatched. The CDR3, as DNA: TGTGCCAGCCGCCCTAGCGGGTATAATGAGCAGTTCTTC. Protein product: CASRPSGYNEQFF.

This rearrangement joins TRBV6-1 to TRBJ1-1; D remains unclear. CDR1 and CDR2 from the germline V gene are MNHNS and SASEGT. The CDR3 contains 13 residues. V was clipped by 6 bases and J by 3 bases, with 11 bases between them. The CDR3 region has the DNA TGTGCCAGCAGCTCGGGCACTTACACTGAAGCTTTCTTT. It specifies CASSSGTYTEAFF.

V is TRBV5-1 and J is TRBJ2-3; no reliable D call. V was clipped by 0 bases and J by 2 bases, with 13 bases between them. The CDR3 totals 16 residues. The germline V gene has CDR1 SGHRS and CDR2 YFSETQ. The CDR3 reads CASSLGNYFVTDTQYF. CDR3 coding DNA: TGCGCCAGCAGCTTGGGGAATTACTTCGTCACAGATACGCAGTATTTT.

The J gene is TRBJ2-1, the V gene TRBV20-1; D gene unclear. This CDR3 has 14 residues. V gave up 6 bases and J gave up 2 bases, with 14 bases separating them. Germline CDR1 DFQATT, CDR2 SNEGSKA (reference sequence). This chain's CDR3 is CSANRDLPYNEQFF. DNA of the CDR3: TGCAGTGCCAACCGAGACTTGCCCTACAATGAGCAGTTCTTC.

This clonotype came up a few times. V usage is TRBV7-8 and J usage is TRBJ2-7; the match to TRBD1 covers 9 bases. V lost 5 bases and J lost 4; bases outside the gene matches: 9. The CDR3 runs to 15 residues. Germline values: CDR1 SGHVS, CDR2 FQNEAQ. The CDR3 loop is CASSARTGAGYEQYF. The CDR3 coding sequence is TGTGCCAGCAGCGCGCGGACAGGGGCGGGGTACGAGCAGTACTTC. The full variable domain, rest sourced from reference TRBV7-8 and TRBJ2-7, is GAGVSQSPRYKVAKRGQDVALRCDPISGHVSLFWYQQALGQGPEFLTYFQNEAQLDKSGLPSDRFFAERPEGSVSTLKIQRTQQEDSAVYLCASSARTGAGYEQYFGPGTRLTVT.

This clonotype showed up just a few times. In nucleotides, the CDR3 is TGTGCCAGCAGCGTGACTAGCGGGCTGCAAGAGACCCAGTACTTC. It is translated as CASSVTSGLQETQYF. J is TRBJ2-5 and V is TRBV7-9; 10 nucleotides align to TRBD2. The germline gives CDR1 SEHNR, CDR2 FQNEAQ (reference sequence). Losses at the gene ends were 5 bases for V and 2 bases for J; bases not matched to a gene: 5. The CDR3 consists of 15 residues.

The chain uses TRBV19 and TRBJ2-5, with unresolved D. The germline V gene has CDR1 LNHDA and CDR2 SQIVND (reference sequence). The CDR3 covers 14 residues. The V end was cut by 9 bases, the J end by 0 bases, with 14 bases between. CDR3 in DNA: TGTGCCAGCAAGTTAACTATGGACCAAGAGACCCAGTACTTC. Translation: CASKLTMDQETQYF.

This sequence joins TRBV5-4 and TRBJ1-4, with 7 bases lining up with TRBD1. The V segment lost 4 bases and the J segment 7 bases; nucleotides outside the gene matches: 4. This CDR3 is 13 amino acids long. Germline V lookup: CDR1 SGHNT, CDR2 YYREEE (reference sequence). The CDR3 bases are TGTGCCAGCAGCCGGGGGGACAGTGAAAAACTGTTTTTT. This codes for CASSRGDSEKLFF.

This chain links TRBV4-2 with TRBJ2-3, with 9 bases that match TRBD2. Germline trimming cut 6 bases from V and 6 bases from J; bases unmatched to any gene: 13. The CDR3 spans 16 residues. Germline-derived CDR1 and CDR2 are LGHNA and YNFKEQ. CDR3 sequence: CASRFTGVAGVDTQYF. In DNA form, the CDR3 reads TGTGCCAGCAGGTTCACGGGGGTAGCGGGGGTGGATACGCAGTATTTT.

In this sample, this clonotype turned up many times. V gene TRBV10-3 combines with J gene TRBJ2-3, with 9 bases aligning to TRBD2. The CDR3 loop spans 15 amino acids. Germline CDR1 and CDR2: ENHRY and SYGVKD. V dropped 6 bases and J dropped 3; count of bases not matched to a gene: 7. Written as DNA, the CDR3 is TGTGCCATCAGGGCTAGCGGGGCAAAGACAGATACGCAGTATTTT. Protein: CAIRASGAKTDTQYF.

This clonotype turned up a few times. V and J are TRBV15 and TRBJ1-1; D might be TRBD1 (5 bases). CDR3 size: 12 residues. From germline, CDR1 is LNHNV and CDR2 YYDKDF (reference sequence). V lost 0 bases to trimming and J lost 10 bases, with 9 bases between them. The CDR3 spells CATSRDRVGAFF. The CDR3 DNA sequence: TGTGCCACCAGCAGAGACAGGGTTGGAGCTTTCTTT. Supplemented by reference TRBV15 and TRBJ1-1, the full variable domain reads DAMVIQNPRYQVTQFGKPVTLSCSQTLNHNVMYWYQQKSSQAPKLLFHYYDKDFNNEADTPDNFQSRRPNTSFCFLDIRSPGLGDTAMYLCATSRDRVGAFFGQGTRLTVV.

In this sample, this clonotype turned up a few times. The CDR3 here is CASSLGELTEYF. The CDR3 DNA follows: TGTGCCAGCAGTTTAGGTGAACTCACCGAGTACTTC. J is TRBJ2-5 and V is TRBV12-3 or TRBV12-4; D gene unclear. The CDR3 has 12 amino acids. Trimming cost V 1 base and J 12 bases, with 12 bases left between them.

The table lists this clonotype with many counts. The chain is built from TRBV12-3 or TRBV12-4 and TRBJ1-2; the match to TRBD1 covers 8 bases. After removal of 7 bases from V and 8 bases from J, the junction contained 6 bases not matched to a gene. This CDR3 has 12 amino acids. CDR3 sequence reads: CASTQGAQGYTF. The DNA for the CDR3 is TGTGCCAGCACCCAGGGGGCTCAGGGCTACACCTTC.

V is TRBV27 and J is TRBJ2-7; tentatively, D is TRBD1 (7 bases). Trimming removed 8 bases from V and 1 base from J, with 12 bases in between. The CDR3 contains 13 residues. Germline CDR1 is MNHEY and CDR2 is SMNVEV (reference sequence). This CDR3 is CASGQGGSYEQYV. CDR3 in DNA: TGTGCCAGCGGGCAGGGGGGTTCCTACGAGCAGTACGTC.

This clonotype has at least ten counts. This chain joins TRBV3-1 and TRBJ2-1; 8 bases line up with TRBD2. The germline V gene has CDR1 LGHDT and CDR2 YNNKEL (reference sequence). This CDR3 is built from 15 residues. V lost 2 bases to trimming and J lost 7 bases; unmatched junction nucleotides: 7. DNA for the CDR3: TGTGCCAGCAGCCAACTGGGACTAGATCCTAATGAGCAGTTCTTC. Protein: CASSQLGLDPNEQFF.

The chain recombines TRBV6-5 with TRBJ2-1; TRBD1 matches at 10 bases. The germline V gene encodes CDR1 MNHEY and CDR2 SVGAGI. CDR3 size: 16 residues. V lost 1 base, J lost 1 base, and 1 base stayed unmatched. The CDR3 nucleotides are TGTGCCAGCAGTTACTGGACAGGGGGATCCTACAATGAGCAGTTCTTC. This gives the protein CASSYWTGGSYNEQFF.

The genes are TRBV29-1 and TRBJ1-1; D possibly corresponds to TRBD1 (5 bases). CDR3 length: 12 amino acids. V was pared by 7 bases and J by 4 bases, with 13 bases between. From germline, CDR1 is SQVTM and CDR2 ANQGSEA. The CDR3, as DNA: TGCAGCGCCAGGGTGGGTAGCACTGAAGCTTTCTTT. Encoded protein: CSARVGSTEAFF.

The table lists this clonotype with many counts. This chain joins TRBV7-3 and TRBJ2-1; D is unresolved. Germline V gives CDR1 SGHTA, CDR2 FQGTGA. The CDR3 has 12 residues. The V end lost 5 bases, the J end lost 9 bases, and 11 bases lay between the germline ends. The CDR3 sequence is CASSMQVSEQFF. DNA of the CDR3: TGTGCCAGCAGCATGCAAGTTAGTGAGCAGTTCTTC.

This clonotype was counted between two and nine times. The chain links TRBV12-3 or TRBV12-4 to TRBJ2-7; a weak D match, TRBD1 (5 bases). The CDR3 runs 14 residues. Trimming took 5 bases from V and 3 from J, leaving 14 bases between them. The CDR3 region has the DNA TGTGCCAGCAGTCGACGGACAATCCGCTACGAGCAGTACTTC. This gives the protein CASSRRTIRYEQYF.

This clonotype has a handful of counts. This rearrangement joins TRBV7-9 to TRBJ2-7; 9 positions match TRBD2. Germline trimming cut 5 bases from V and 3 bases from J; bases unmatched to any gene: 8. Germline V lookup: CDR1 SEHNR, CDR2 FQNEAQ (reference sequence). The CDR3 is 15 amino acids. The CDR3 sequence: CASSAPGLALYEQYF. The CDR3 bases are TGTGCCAGCAGCGCCCCGGGACTAGCTCTCTACGAGCAGTACTTC.

This clonotype has only a few counts. V gene TRBV6-2 or TRBV6-3 combines with J gene TRBJ2-7; TRBD2 matches 10 bases. V dropped 5 bases and J dropped 6; count of bases not matched to a gene: 4. Germline V gene sequence: CDR1 MNHEY, CDR2 SVGEGT. The CDR3 loop spans 13 amino acids. CDR3 protein: CASSLAGASEQYF. In DNA, the CDR3 is TGTGCCAGCAGTCTAGCGGGGGCCAGCGAGCAGTACTTC.

This rearrangement joins TRBV4-2 to TRBJ2-3; a possible D gene is TRBD2 (5 bases). In germline, CDR1 is LGHNA, CDR2 YNFKEQ. The CDR3 is made up of 14 amino acids. The V and J ends lost 1 base and 4 bases respectively, with 9 bases between them. DNA for the CDR3: TGTGCCAGCAGCCAAGTCAGGAGGTCAGATACGCAGTATTTT. This gives the protein CASSQVRRSDTQYF.

The chain recombines TRBV4-2 with TRBJ2-2; D is possibly TRBD2 (5 bases). Germline CDR1 LGHNA, CDR2 YNFKEQ. The length of the CDR3 is 18 residues. V was trimmed by 1 base and J by 2 bases, leaving 17 bases between them. The CDR3 bases are TGTGCCAGCAGCCAAGCTACTGTACGTCTAGCCAACACCGGGGAGCTGTTTTTT. This translates into CASSQATVRLANTGELFF.

V is TRBV6-1 and J is TRBJ2-6; TRBD2 might be the D (6 bases). This CDR3 comprises 17 residues. From germline, CDR1 is MNHNS and CDR2 SASEGT. Trimming shortened V by 3 bases and J by 0 bases, and 12 bases separated the two germline ends. CDR3 region: CASSDPAEGSGANVLTF. Here the CDR3 DNA reads TGTGCCAGCAGTGACCCGGCGGAGGGCTCTGGGGCCAACGTCCTGACTTTC.

This clonotype turned up a few times. The V and J genes are TRBV7-6 and TRBJ2-1; D perhaps matches TRBD1 (6 bases). Germline loops: CDR1 SGHVS, CDR2 FNYEAQ. Trimming left V 2 bases short and J 4 bases short, with 15 bases between. The CDR3 consists of 16 residues. In nucleotides, the CDR3 is TGTGCCAGCAGCTTACTACGACAGGCCGGGTACAATGAGCAGTTCTTC. Translated: CASSLLRQAGYNEQFF.

This clonotype was seen ten or more times. The chain combines TRBV11-2 with TRBJ2-3, with TRBD2 matching 12 bases. The J segment lost 5 bases and the V segment lost 4 bases, leaving 7 bases of the junction unmatched. The germline gives CDR1 SGHAT, CDR2 FQNNGV. The CDR3 has 16 amino acids. The CDR3 bases are TGTGCCAGCAGCTCCCTAGCGGGGGGGCCGGTAGATACGCAGTATTTT. Amino acid sequence: CASSSLAGGPVDTQYF.

This clonotype came up many times. The V call is TRBV29-1, the J call TRBJ2-4; tentative D call: TRBD2 (7 bases). Trimming pared 1 base from V and 6 bases from J, leaving 16 bases between. Germline V gene lookup returns CDR1 SQVTM and CDR2 ANQGSEA. The CDR3 runs to 15 residues. The CDR3 region has the DNA TGCAGCGTTGAAGGCCGGCGGGGGCAGAGAAACATTCAGTACTTC. Amino acids: CSVEGRRGQRNIQYF.

The gene calls are TRBV7-7 and TRBJ2-7, with 8 bases aligning to TRBD2. CDR1 and CDR2 (germline): SSHAT, FNYEAQ (reference sequence). The CDR3 extends over 14 amino acids. Written as DNA, the CDR3 is TGTGCTAGCAGTTCTCGGGGGGGCTCTGACGAGCAGTACGTC. As protein: CASSSRGGSDEQYV.